The 29 T cell receptor beta chains reported below all come from one sample, sequenced in a study of tumor and adjacent non-tumor tissue in lung cancer. The library came from three nested PCR rounds adapted from ARM-PCR protocols. TCRdb independently ran MiXCR on the multiplex PCR reads; one entry per CDR3 protein. There are roughly 220,000 distinct CDR3 sequences in the sample; about two thirds occur only once, and around 25% lies in the top ten. RNA was extracted from bulk tissue without any cell sorting. The material sequenced was lung tumor tissue. Every receptor here comes from a man between 60 and 75 years old with non-small cell lung cancer.

With regard to this clonotype: Being one base from a much bigger clone, this may be a read error. This chain joins TRBV4-1 and TRBJ1-2, with 7 positions matching TRBD1. The V gene's germline CDR1 is MGHRA and CDR2 YSYEKL. The CDR3 runs to 15 residues. The CDR3 protein is CAGSQDETGLHGYTF. The CDR3 coding sequence is TGCGCCGGCAGCCAAGATGAGACAGGGCTGCATGGCTACACCTTC.

A note on this clonotype: A much larger clonotype is one base distant, so this may be a read error. The chain combines TRBV20-1 with TRBJ1-6; no clear D gene. The V end was cut by 3 bases, the J end by 6 bases, with 9 bases between. The CDR3 sequence is 13 residues long. The V gene's germline CDR1 is DFQATT and CDR2 SNEGSKA (reference sequence). The CDR3 here is CSASKEGNSPLHF. As DNA, the CDR3 is TGCAGTGCTAGTAAGGAGGGTAATTCACCCCTCCACTTT.

On this clonotype itself: It may be a read error: a sequence one base away is much more abundant. This chain uses TRBV12-3 or TRBV12-4 with TRBJ2-1; the match to TRBD2 covers 7 bases. The CDR3 consists of 13 residues. V dropped 3 bases and J dropped 11; count of bases not matched to a gene: 7. The DNA of the CDR3 is TGTGCCAGCAGTTTCGACGGGAGGAATAAGCAGTTCTTC. Its translation: CASSFDGRNKQFF.

Worth noting for this clonotype: No conserved phenylalanine or tryptophan is present at the end of the CDR3, so a read error is the likely explanation. The chain carries TRBV20-1 and TRBJ2-3; 9 bases map to TRBD2. CDR3 length: 14 residues. The J segment lost 2 bases and the V segment lost 5 bases, leaving 5 bases of the junction unmatched. Germline values: CDR1 DFQATT, CDR2 SNEGSKA (reference sequence). CDR3 DNA sequence: TGCAGTGCTTTAGCGGGGGTGCACACAGATACGCAGTATCTT. Its protein product is CSALAGVHTDTQYL.

This clonotype was seen ten or more times. The chain combines TRBV6-2 or TRBV6-3 with TRBJ2-7; tentative D call: TRBD1 (5 bases). The ends were cut back, 4 bases at V and 6 bases at J, with 10 bases in the middle. Germline CDR1 MNHEY, CDR2 SVGEGT. The CDR3 is 12 residues long. The chain's CDR3 is CASSSVGAEQYF. The CDR3 bases are TGTGCCAGCAGTTCGGTTGGGGCCGAGCAGTACTTC.

Points on this clonotype: Sequence at one end of the junction differs from germline and may be a read error. This rearrangement joins TRBV5-1 to TRBJ1-6, with TRBD1 matching over 8 bases. In germline, CDR1 is SGHRS, CDR2 YFSETQ. The CDR3 has 15 amino acids. CDR3 protein: CASSLEGQDNSPLYF. CDR3 DNA: TGCGCCAGCAGCTTGGAGGGACAGGACAATTCACCCCTCTACTTT.

In regard to this clonotype: The junction departs from germline at one end; a sequencing error may be responsible. The rearrangement uses TRBV6-4 and TRBJ2-3; D ambiguous. This CDR3 comprises 13 residues. The germline V gene encodes CDR1 MRHNA and CDR2 SNTAGT. Here the CDR3 reads CASSHSSRDTQYF. The CDR3 DNA reads as TGTGCCAGCAGTCACTCCAGCAGAGATACGCAGTATTTT.

This clonotype was picked up many times. The chain has TRBV4-2 and TRBJ1-4; weak D call: TRBD1 (6 bases). The CDR3 extends over 18 amino acids. V was clipped by 0 bases and J by 7 bases, with 21 bases between them. Germline CDR1 and CDR2: LGHNA and YNFKEQ. The CDR3 loop is CASSQDPWLPGASEKLFF. CDR3 sequence (DNA): TGTGCCAGCAGCCAAGATCCTTGGTTGCCAGGGGCGTCTGAAAAACTGTTTTTT.

In the case of this clonotype: A read error is possible here, since a much larger clone lies one base away. V is TRBV20-1 and J is TRBJ2-3, with D possibly matching TRBD2 (6 bases). V was clipped by 6 bases and J by 0 bases, with 13 bases between them. This CDR3 comprises 14 residues. The germline V gene has CDR1 DFQATT and CDR2 SNEGSKA (reference sequence). The CDR3 reads CSAPDGSSTDTQYF. Written as DNA, the CDR3 is TGCAGTGCGCCCGACGGGAGTAGCACAGATACGCAGTATTTT.

About this clonotype: A single base separates this from a much larger clone, so it may be a read error. The chain combines TRBV12-3 or TRBV12-4 with TRBJ1-1; a weak D match, TRBD1 (5 bases). The CDR3 runs to 14 residues. The CDR3 bases are TGTGCCAGCAGTTTCAGCTACAGGAACACTGAAGTTTTCTTT. Its protein product is CASSFSYRNTEVFF.

Note on this clonotype: One end of the junction varies from germline; a read error may be responsible. V usage is TRBV4-1 and J usage is TRBJ2-2; 12 nucleotides line up with TRBD1. Per germline, CDR1 MGHRA and CDR2 YSYEKL. CDR3 length: 15 amino acids. CDR3 coding DNA: TGCGCCAGCAGCCGGGACAGGGGGCGAACCGGGGAGCTGTTATTT. Its protein product is CASSRDRGRTGELLF.

V gene TRBV11-2 combines with J gene TRBJ1-6; 8 positions agree with TRBD1. This CDR3 has 17 amino acids. The V gene end was trimmed by 7 bases and the J gene end by 18 bases; junction bases not matched to a gene: 26. The germline V gene has CDR1 SGHAT and CDR2 FQNNGV. In DNA, the CDR3 is TGTGCCAGCAACCAGAAAACGCGGACAGGGCTAGAATCACCCACCCACTTT. This translates into CASNQKTRTGLESPTHF. Variable domain in full (rest from reference TRBV11-2 and TRBJ1-6): EAGVAQSPRYKIIEKRQSVAFWCNPISGHATLYWYQQILGQGPKLLIQFQNNGVVDDSQLPKDRFSAERLKGVDSTLKIQPAKLEDSAVYLCASNQKTRTGLESPTHFGNGTRLTVT.

The count of this clonotype is one. The gene calls are TRBV29-1 and TRBJ1-2, with D unclear. CDR1 SQVTM and CDR2 ANQGSEA come from the germline V gene. The CDR3 consists of 12 residues. The V end lost 8 bases, the J end lost 2 bases, and 12 bases lay between the germline ends. CDR3 sequence reads: CSMRPTNYGYTF. For the CDR3, the DNA is TGCAGCATGAGACCTACCAACTATGGCTACACCTTC.

This clonotype was seen only a few times. The chain links TRBV20-1 to TRBJ1-3, with 10 bases that match TRBD1. The trim removed 0 bases at V and 2 bases at J, leaving 1 base unmatched. This CDR3 contains 15 residues. In germline, CDR1 is DFQATT, CDR2 SNEGSKA (reference sequence). This chain's CDR3 is CSARDGQGAGNTIYF. CDR3 nucleotide sequence: TGCAGTGCTAGAGATGGACAGGGGGCTGGAAACACCATATATTTT.

Worth noting for this clonotype: This likely comes from a read error, as the CDR3 has no conserved phenylalanine or tryptophan at its end. This chain uses TRBV6-5 with TRBJ2-7; TRBD1 matches 8 bases. Germline loops: CDR1 MNHEY, CDR2 SVGAGI. The CDR3 spans 15 residues. Trimming removed 3 bases from V and 3 bases from J; junction bases left unmatched: 7. CDR3 nucleotide sequence: TGTGCCAGCAGTTATTACGGACAGGGAGGCTACGAGCAGTACCTC. Amino acids: CASSYYGQGGYEQYL.

This clonotype came up many times. V gene TRBV12-5 combines with J gene TRBJ2-7; 16 nucleotides line up with TRBD2. After removal of 0 bases from V and 4 bases from J, the junction contained 6 bases not matched to a gene. The length of the CDR3 is 18 residues. The germline gives CDR1 LGHNT, CDR2 FRNRAP. The CDR3 DNA is TGTGCTAGTGGTTTGGTAACGGGGACTAGCGGGAGGGTGTACGAGCAGTACTTC. It is translated as CASGLVTGTSGRVYEQYF. Supplemented by reference TRBV12-5 and TRBJ2-7, the full variable domain reads DARVTQTPRHKVTEMGQEVTMRCQPILGHNTVFWYRQTMMQGLELLAYFRNRAPLDDSGMPKDRFSAEMPDATLATLKIQPSEPRDSAVYFCASGLVTGTSGRVYEQYFGPGTRLTVT.

On this clonotype itself: At one of its ends the junction is not consistent with the germline gene, which may arise from a read error. This chain links TRBV11-2 with TRBJ2-5, with D perhaps matching TRBD2 (6 bases). CDR3 size: 13 residues. Per the germline V gene, CDR1 is SGHAT and CDR2 is FQNNGV. The chain's CDR3 is CVSSLGRRETQYF. The CDR3 DNA is TGTGTCAGCAGCTTAGGGAGGCGAGAGACCCAGTACTTC.

This clonotype was observed once. This may stem from a read error, because a much larger clone lies one nucleotide away. The J gene is TRBJ2-3, the V gene TRBV7-9, with 10 bases identical to TRBD2. The germline V gene encodes CDR1 SEHNR and CDR2 FQNEAQ (reference sequence). This CDR3 spans 16 amino acids. The CDR3 DNA is TGTGCCAGCATCTTAGCACTAGCGGGGCGCACAGATACGCAGTATTTT. Its translation: CASILALAGRTDTQYF.

This clonotype has at least ten counts. CDR3 in amino acids: CASSESRSGQYF. For the CDR3, the DNA is TGTGCCAGCAGTGAGAGCAGGTCAGGGCAGTATTTT. The chain carries TRBV6-1 and TRBJ2-7; no clear D gene. The DNA end lines up better with TRBJ2-3; the J call may be wrong. The CDR3 length is 12 residues. Germline V gene sequence: CDR1 MNHNS, CDR2 SASEGT.

For this clonotype: This sequence may be a read error, since a much larger clone differs from it by one base. This sequence joins TRBV5-4 and TRBJ2-3, with 13 bases matching TRBD2. Trimming took 5 bases from V and 4 from J; bases not matched to a gene: 7. Per the germline V gene, CDR1 is SGHNT and CDR2 is YYREEE (reference sequence). The CDR3 is 16 amino acids. The CDR3 region has the DNA TGTGCCAGCAGGCTACTAGCGGGGGGGTCTGCAGATACGCAGTATTTT. It codes for CASRLLAGGSADTQYF. Full variable domain (remainder filled in from reference TRBV5-4 and TRBJ2-3): ETGVTQSPTHLIKTRGQQVTLRCSSQSGHNTVSWYQQALGQGPQFIFQYYREEENGRGNFPPRFSGLQFPNYSSELNVNALELDDSALYLCASRLLAGGSADTQYFGPGTRLTVL.

As concerns this clonotype: A much larger clone sits a single nucleotide away, making a read error possible. The chain combines TRBV11-2 with TRBJ2-7; a weak D match, TRBD1 (6 bases). Looked up from germline, CDR1 is SGHAT and CDR2 is FQNNGV. This CDR3 is 13 amino acids long. CDR3 loop: CANSLGGRYEQYF. In DNA form, the CDR3 reads TGTGCCAACAGCTTAGGGGGACGGTACGAGCAGTACTTC.

On this clonotype itself: Mismatch with germline at one junction end may stem from a read error. The chain uses TRBV4-3 and TRBJ1-1; D uncertain. This CDR3 is 17 amino acids long. Germline V gene sequence: CDR1 LGHNA, CDR2 YSLEER. The chain's CDR3 is CAGSQDVPGSSGTEAFF. In DNA, the CDR3 is TGCGCCGGCAGCCAAGATGTTCCAGGCAGTTCGGGCACTGAAGCTTTCTTT.

Ten or more counts support this clonotype. One end of the junction is discordant with germline, which a read error may explain. V is TRBV13 and J is TRBJ1-3, with D possibly being TRBD1 (6 bases). This CDR3 spans 16 amino acids. The germline gives CDR1 PRHDT, CDR2 FYEKMQ (reference sequence). The CDR3 coding sequence is TGTGCCAGCAGCTTAGGCCCGGCAGGGGCTGGGAACACCATATATTTT. This codes for CASSLGPAGAGNTIYF. The full variable domain, in which reference TRBV13 and TRBJ1-3 provide the parts outside the CDR3, is AAGVIQSPRHLIKEKRETATLKCYPIPRHDTVYWYQQGPGQDPQFLISFYEKMQSDKGSIPDRFSAQQFSDYHSELNMSSLELGDSALYFCASSLGPAGAGNTIYFGEGSWLTVV.

Worth noting for this clonotype: The germline gene is not matched at one end of the junction; a read error may be the cause. The chain recombines TRBV20-1 with TRBJ1-2; TRBD1 matches at 7 bases. From germline, CDR1 is DFQATT and CDR2 SNEGSKA (reference sequence). The CDR3 totals 12 residues. CDR3 loop: CNATGQNYGYTF. The CDR3 DNA reads as TGCAATGCCACGGGACAGAATTATGGCTACACTTTC.

CDR3: CASSRGAGKLFF. The CDR3 region has the DNA TGTGCCAGCAGCCGAGGGGCAGGGAAGCTGTTTTTT. The chain couples TRBV11-3 to TRBJ2-2; D possibly uses TRBD1 or TRBD2 (5 bases each). Germline values: CDR1 SGHNT, CDR2 YENEEA. The CDR3 is made up of 12 amino acids. Trimming pared 5 bases from V and 12 bases from J, leaving 13 bases between. Full variable domain (missing parts from reference TRBV11-3 and TRBJ2-2): EAGVVQSPRYKIIEKKQPVAFWCNPISGHNTLYWYLQNLGQGPELLIRYENEEAVDDSQLPKDRFSAERLKGVDSTLKIQPAELGDSAVYLCASSRGAGKLFFGEGSRLTVL.

The chain combines TRBV20-1 with TRBJ2-4; D is unclear. Germline assignment: CDR1 DFQATT and CDR2 SNEGSKA (reference sequence). The CDR3 is made up of 15 amino acids. The germline V and J ends were trimmed by 1 base and 2 bases, with 12 bases remaining between them. The CDR3 sequence is CSARASGISKNIQYF. The CDR3 DNA is TGCAGTGCTAGAGCCAGTGGGATATCCAAAAACATTCAGTACTTC.

A word on this clonotype: A junction end diverges from the germline sequence, so it may reflect a read error. The chain uses TRBV11-1 and TRBJ2-2, with D perhaps TRBD1 or TRBD2 (5 bases each). The CDR3 extends over 16 amino acids. Germline V gene data show CDR1 as SGHAT and CDR2 as FQDESV (reference sequence). The CDR3 here is CASSKIQGSYTGEMFF. DNA of the CDR3: TGTGCCAGCAGCAAGATCCAGGGCTCCTACACCGGGGAGATGTTTTTT.

For this clonotype: Germline and junction disagree at one end, which may indicate a read error. The V and J genes are TRBV6-6 and TRBJ2-1; 14 positions agree with TRBD2. This CDR3 region has 17 residues. Germline V gene lookup returns CDR1 MNHNY and CDR2 SVGAGI (reference sequence). The CDR3 region has the DNA TGTGCCAGCAGACACGGACTAGCGGGAGGCTCCTACAATGAGCAGTTATTC. Protein product: CASRHGLAGGSYNEQLF.

This sequence joins TRBV20-1 and TRBJ1-6; D is undetermined. The CDR3 totals 15 residues. V lost 1 base, J lost 7 bases, and 14 bases lay in between. The germline gives CDR1 DFQATT, CDR2 SNEGSKA (reference sequence). The CDR3 loop is CSARVPPVANSPLHF. For the CDR3, the DNA is TGCAGTGCTAGAGTCCCACCAGTGGCGAATTCACCCCTCCACTTT.